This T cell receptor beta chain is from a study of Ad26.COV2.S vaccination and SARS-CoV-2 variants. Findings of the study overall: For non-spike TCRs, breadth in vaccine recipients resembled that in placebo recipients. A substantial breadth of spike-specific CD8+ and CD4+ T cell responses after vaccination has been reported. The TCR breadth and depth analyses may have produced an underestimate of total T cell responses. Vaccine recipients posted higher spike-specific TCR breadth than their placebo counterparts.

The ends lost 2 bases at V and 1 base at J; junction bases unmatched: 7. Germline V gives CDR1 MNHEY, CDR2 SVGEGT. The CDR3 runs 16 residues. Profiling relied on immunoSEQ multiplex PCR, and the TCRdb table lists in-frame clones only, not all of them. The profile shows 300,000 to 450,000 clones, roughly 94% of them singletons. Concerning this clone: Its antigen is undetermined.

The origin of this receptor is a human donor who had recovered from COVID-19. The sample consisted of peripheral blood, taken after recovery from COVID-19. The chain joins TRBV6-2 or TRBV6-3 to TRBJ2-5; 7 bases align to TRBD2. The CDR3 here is CASSYPATSPQETQYF. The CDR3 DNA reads TGTGCCAGCAGTTACCCCGCGACTAGCCCCCAAGAGACCCAGTACTTC.